These 25 T cell receptor beta chains were all obtained from the same sample, sequenced in a study of siplizumab effects on memory and regulatory T cells. Profiled with immunoSEQ multiplex PCR; TCRdb holds only in-frame clones, not every one. The profile covers 56,000 or so clones, with about 98% appearing a single time and approximately 1.1% taken by the ten largest. The sample comprised naive CD8+ T cells sorted from blood. The receptors originated from a human donor in good health.

The chain links TRBV7-2 to TRBJ1-1; the D gene is possibly TRBD1 (6 bases). V lost 4 bases to trimming and J lost 2 bases, with 11 bases between them. The CDR3 spans 14 residues. In germline, CDR1 is SGHTA, CDR2 FQGNSA. CDR3 DNA: TGTGCCAGCAGCTCAGGACAGCCAAACACTGAAGCTTTCTTT. It yields the protein CASSSGQPNTEAFF.

This chain joins TRBV28 and TRBJ2-7; D unclear. V gave up 3 bases and J gave up 2 bases, with 5 bases separating them. Germline assignment: CDR1 MDHEN and CDR2 SYDVKM. CDR3 length: 12 amino acids. CDR3 sequence reads: CASSFPTYEQYF. The CDR3 nucleotides are TGTGCCAGCAGTTTCCCAACCTACGAGCAGTACTTC.

The rearrangement links TRBV4-1 to TRBJ2-2; the D is unclear. The CDR3 is 16 amino acids. The germline V gene encodes CDR1 MGHRA and CDR2 YSYEKL. With 0 bases removed from V and 4 bases from J, the gap between germline ends came to 12 bases. The CDR3 DNA reads as TGCGCCAGCAGCCAAGAGAATCCGGACGCCACCGGGGAGCTGTTTTTT. As protein: CASSQENPDATGELFF.

The gene calls are TRBV6-6 and TRBJ2-7; D is ambiguous. The V and J ends lost 2 bases and 11 bases respectively, with 16 bases between them. The CDR3 extends over 13 amino acids. The germline gives CDR1 MNHNY, CDR2 SVGAGI (reference sequence). The CDR3 DNA sequence: TGTGCCAGCAGTTACCTACGGGCCCAGATGGAGTACTTC. Protein sequence: CASSYLRAQMEYF.

The CDR3 loop is CASTLGAAEAFF. The CDR3 coding sequence is TGTGCCAGCACCTTGGGGGCCGCGGAAGCTTTCTTT. The V gene is TRBV7-9, the J gene TRBJ1-1; weak D call: TRBD1 (6 bases). Deletions cut 7 bases from V and 8 bases from J, with 14 bases between. Germline CDR1 SEHNR, CDR2 FQNEAQ (reference sequence). This CDR3 contains 12 residues.

J is TRBJ2-1 and V is TRBV29-1; D perhaps matches TRBD2 (7 bases). Germline CDR1 SQVTM, CDR2 ANQGSEA. This CDR3 has 14 residues. V was cut by 3 bases and J by 2 bases, with 11 bases left in between. CDR3 protein: CSVDAGGPYNEQFF. Here the CDR3 DNA reads TGCAGCGTTGATGCCGGGGGGCCCTACAATGAGCAGTTCTTC.

The V gene is TRBV29-1, the J gene TRBJ2-3; TRBD1 agrees at 7 bases. Trimming removed 7 bases from V and 4 bases from J; junction bases left unmatched: 23. Germline V CDR1 and CDR2: SQVTM, ANQGSEA. This CDR3 contains 18 residues. CDR3 nucleotides: TGCAGCGCCCATGGTGGGAACAGGGGACGAGTTTCTGCAGATACGCAGTATTTT. Translating gives CSAHGGNRGRVSADTQYF.

The chain recombines TRBV6-6 with TRBJ1-2; D might be TRBD1 (5 bases). There are 15 residues in the CDR3. V gave up 0 bases and J gave up 6 bases, with 14 bases separating them. Germline V lookup: CDR1 MNHNY, CDR2 SVGAGI (reference sequence). CDR3 bases: TGTGCCAGCAGTTACTCGAAGCAGGGAGTGGATGGCTACACCTTC. Translated, it gives CASSYSKQGVDGYTF.

The rearrangement joins TRBV6-5 to TRBJ2-1; the D is unclear. Trimming shortened V by 8 bases and J by 1 base, and 3 bases separated the two germline ends. This CDR3 has 11 residues. Germline V gene data show CDR1 as MNHEY and CDR2 as SVGAGI. CDR3 protein: CASLSYNEQFF. The CDR3 DNA sequence: TGTGCCAGCTTGTCCTACAATGAGCAGTTCTTC.

The rearrangement links TRBV15 to TRBJ2-1, with TRBD2 matching 8 bases. CDR1 and CDR2 from the germline V gene are LNHNV and YYDKDF (reference sequence). The CDR3 is made up of 19 amino acids. V was pared by 1 base and J by 9 bases, with 20 bases of the junction left unmatched. The CDR3 region has the DNA TGTGCCACCAGCAGAGGTCGGGCTAGCGGGCCGATGGTGGGCTTTGAGCAGTTCTTC. Its translation: CATSRGRASGPMVGFEQFF.

The J gene is TRBJ2-7, the V gene TRBV5-5; D gene uncertain. The CDR3 totals 13 residues. CDR1 is SGHKS, CDR2 YYEKEE, per germline (reference sequence). Trimming stripped 6 bases from V and 0 bases from J, with 10 bases between. The CDR3 reads CASNAAVSYEQYF. The CDR3 nucleotides read TGTGCCAGCAATGCGGCAGTCTCCTACGAGCAGTACTTC. Together with reference TRBV5-5 and TRBJ2-7, the CDR3 gives the full variable domain: DAGVTQSPTHLIKTRGQQVTLRCSPISGHKSVSWYQQVLGQGPQFIFQYYEKEERGRGNFPDRFSARQFPNYSSELNVNALLLGDSALYLCASNAAVSYEQYFGPGTRLTVT.

Written as DNA, the CDR3 is TGTGCCAGCAGTTACGTTCGACTAGCGGGAGATCACGAGCAGTACTTC. Translating it yields CASSYVRLAGDHEQYF. The J gene is TRBJ2-7, the V gene TRBV6-6; 12 nucleotides agree with TRBD2. V lost 2 bases to trimming and J lost 5 bases; unmatched junction nucleotides: 7. The germline CDR1 and CDR2 sequences are MNHNY and SVGAGI (reference sequence). The CDR3 extends over 16 amino acids.

CDR3 sequence (DNA): TGTGCCAGCAGCTGGGACAGTTTGAACACCGGGGAGCTGTTTTTT. Translated, it gives CASSWDSLNTGELFF. V and J are TRBV28 and TRBJ2-2, with TRBD1 matching over 7 bases. Per germline, CDR1 MDHEN and CDR2 SYDVKM. The CDR3 is 15 amino acids. The V gene end was trimmed by 6 bases and the J gene end by 1 base; junction bases not matched to a gene: 5.

This chain uses TRBV5-5 with TRBJ2-7; TRBD2 agrees at 10 bases. The length of the CDR3 is 15 residues. V gave up 1 base and J gave up 4 bases; unmatched junction bases: 5. The germline gives CDR1 SGHKS, CDR2 YYEKEE (reference sequence). The CDR3 DNA is TGTGCCAGCAGCTTGACTAGCGGGGTCGGGTACGAGCAGTACTTC. This encodes CASSLTSGVGYEQYF.

This chain joins TRBV9 and TRBJ2-7, with 11 bases fitting TRBD2. CDR1 is SGDLS, CDR2 YYNGEE, per germline. The CDR3 has 15 residues. Losses at the gene ends were 3 bases for V and 5 bases for J; bases not matched to a gene: 7. CDR3 residues: CASSDPGLAENEQYF. In nucleotides, the CDR3 is TGTGCCAGCAGCGACCCGGGACTAGCGGAGAACGAGCAGTACTTC.

The chain combines TRBV7-2 with TRBJ1-2, with no clear D. The ends were cut back, 2 bases at V and 5 bases at J, with 12 bases in the middle. The CDR3 covers 14 residues. Germline V CDR1 and CDR2: SGHTA, FQGNSA. The CDR3 loop reads CASSLKDAVYGYTF. In DNA form, the CDR3 reads TGTGCCAGCAGCTTAAAAGACGCCGTTTATGGCTACACCTTC. Using reference TRBV7-2 and TRBJ1-2 for the parts outside the CDR3, the full variable domain is GAGVSQSPSNKVTEKGKDVELRCDPISGHTALYWYRQSLGQGLEFLIYFQGNSAPDKSGLPSDRFSAERTGGSVSTLTIQRTQQEDSAVYLCASSLKDAVYGYTFGSGTRLTVV.

This sequence joins TRBV19 and TRBJ2-3; D is undetermined. Per the germline V gene, CDR1 is LNHDA and CDR2 is SQIVND (reference sequence). V was trimmed by 0 bases and J by 2 bases, leaving 12 bases between them. CDR3 size: 16 residues. CDR3 region: CASSIDPRLSTDTQYF. The CDR3 region has the DNA TGTGCCAGTAGTATAGATCCGAGACTCTCCACAGATACGCAGTATTTT.

The rearrangement uses TRBV18 and TRBJ2-5; the D is unclear. The germline CDR1 and CDR2 sequences are KGHSH and LQKENI. Trimming shortened V by 4 bases and J by 1 base, and 7 bases separated the two germline ends. The CDR3 contains 13 residues. This CDR3 is CASSLWAQETQYF. CDR3 DNA sequence: TGTGCCAGCTCACTCTGGGCCCAAGAGACCCAGTACTTC.

The rearrangement links TRBV30 to TRBJ2-1, with 9 positions matching TRBD1. With V trimmed by 1 base and J by 4 bases, 5 bases remained unmatched. The length of the CDR3 is 15 residues. Germline V lookup: CDR1 GTSNPN, CDR2 SVGIG (reference sequence). CDR3 DNA: TGTGCCTGGAGTGGGGACAGGGAAGAGTACAATGAGCAGTTCTTC. Protein product: CAWSGDREEYNEQFF. Full variable domain (missing parts from reference TRBV30 and TRBJ2-1): SQTIHQWPATLVQPVGSPLSLECTVEGTSNPNLYWYRQAAGRGLQLLFYSVGIGQISSEVPQNLSASRPQDRQFILSSKKLLLSDSGFYLCAWSGDREEYNEQFFGPGTRLTVL.

The V gene is TRBV2, the J gene TRBJ2-7; TRBD2 matches at 9 bases. The CDR3 length is 17 residues. Germline V lookup: CDR1 SNHLY, CDR2 FYNNEI. The V segment lost 2 bases and the J segment 2 bases; nucleotides outside the gene matches: 10. CDR3 protein: CASSERSLAGPTYEQYF. The CDR3 DNA follows: TGTGCCAGCAGTGAAAGGAGTCTAGCGGGGCCTACCTACGAGCAGTACTTC. Drawing the rest from reference TRBV2 and TRBJ2-7, the complete variable domain is EPEVTQTPSHQVTQMGQEVILRCVPISNHLYFYWYRQILGQKVEFLVSFYNNEISEKSEIFDDQFSVERPDGSNFTLKIRSTKLEDSAMYFCASSERSLAGPTYEQYFGPGTRLTVT.

V and J are TRBV29-1 and TRBJ2-7; the D gene is possibly TRBD1 (6 bases). Germline V gene data show CDR1 as SQVTM and CDR2 as ANQGSEA. The CDR3 has 14 amino acids. Between the trimmed V and J ends, which lost 2 bases and 1 base, there was a span of 12 bases. This CDR3 is CSVERAGESYEQYF. In DNA, the CDR3 is TGCAGCGTTGAACGGGCAGGGGAATCCTACGAGCAGTACTTC.

V is TRBV2 and J is TRBJ2-7; D is possibly TRBD1 or TRBD2 (6 bases each). The CDR3 covers 14 residues. The germline V gene has CDR1 SNHLY and CDR2 FYNNEI. Trimming cost V 6 bases and J 4 bases, with 16 bases left between them. The CDR3 spells CASRSRGTIYEQYF. DNA for the CDR3: TGTGCCAGCAGATCCCGCGGGACAATTTACGAGCAGTACTTC.

DNA for the CDR3: TGCGCCAGCAGGCTAGCCAACCCGGGCAATGAGCAGTTCTTC. Its protein is CASRLANPGNEQFF. The rearrangement joins TRBV5-1 to TRBJ2-1; maybe TRBD2 (5 bases). V was pared by 5 bases and J by 6 bases, with 15 bases between. This CDR3 region has 14 residues. Germline V CDR1 and CDR2: SGHRS, YFSETQ.

V gene TRBV4-3 combines with J gene TRBJ2-2, with 10 nucleotides matching TRBD2. Germline V CDR1 and CDR2: LGHNA, YSLEER. Trimming cost V 3 bases and J 4 bases; bases outside gene matches: 5. This CDR3 spans 16 amino acids. The CDR3: CASSHLAGASTGELFF. DNA for the CDR3: TGCGCCAGCAGCCACCTAGCGGGAGCGTCCACCGGGGAGCTGTTTTTT.

V is TRBV19 and J is TRBJ2-5, with D perhaps TRBD2 (6 bases). Trimming pared 0 bases from V and 5 bases from J, leaving 13 bases between. Germline values: CDR1 LNHDA, CDR2 SQIVND (reference sequence). This CDR3 region has 15 residues. This CDR3 reads CASSIDPGEGETQYF. The DNA for the CDR3 is TGTGCCAGTAGTATAGACCCGGGAGAGGGGGAGACCCAGTACTTC.